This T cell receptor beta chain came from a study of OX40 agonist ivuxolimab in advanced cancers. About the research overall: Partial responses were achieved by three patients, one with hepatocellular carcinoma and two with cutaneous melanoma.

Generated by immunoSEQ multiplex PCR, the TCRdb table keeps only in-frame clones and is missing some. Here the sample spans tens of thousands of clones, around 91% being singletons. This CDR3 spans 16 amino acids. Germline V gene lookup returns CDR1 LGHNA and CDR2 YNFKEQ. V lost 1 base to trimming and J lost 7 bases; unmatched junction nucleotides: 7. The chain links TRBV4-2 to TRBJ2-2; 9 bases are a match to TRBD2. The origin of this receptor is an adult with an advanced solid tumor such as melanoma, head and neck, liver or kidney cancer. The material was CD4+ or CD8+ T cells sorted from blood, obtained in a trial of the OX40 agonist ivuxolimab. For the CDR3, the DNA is TGTGCCAGCAGCCAAGCGGCGGGAGGGCCGTACGGGGAGCTGTTTTTT. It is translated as CASSQAAGGPYGELFF.